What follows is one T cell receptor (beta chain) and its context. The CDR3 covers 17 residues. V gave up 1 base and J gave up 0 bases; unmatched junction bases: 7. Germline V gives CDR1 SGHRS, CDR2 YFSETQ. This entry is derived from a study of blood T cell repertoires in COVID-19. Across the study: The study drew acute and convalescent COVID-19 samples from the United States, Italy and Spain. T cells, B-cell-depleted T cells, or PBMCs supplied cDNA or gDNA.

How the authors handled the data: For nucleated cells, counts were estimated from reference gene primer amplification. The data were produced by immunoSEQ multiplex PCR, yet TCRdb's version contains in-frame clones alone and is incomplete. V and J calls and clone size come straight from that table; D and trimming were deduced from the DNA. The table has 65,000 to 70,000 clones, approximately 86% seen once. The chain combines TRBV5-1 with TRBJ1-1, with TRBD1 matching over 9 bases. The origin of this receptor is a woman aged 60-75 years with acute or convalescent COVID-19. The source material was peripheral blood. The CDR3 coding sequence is TGCGCCAGCAGCTTGTCCCCCACAGGGGGCATGAACACTGAAGCTTTCTTT. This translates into CASSLSPTGGMNTEAFF. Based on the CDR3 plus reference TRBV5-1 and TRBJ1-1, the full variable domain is KAGVTQTPRYLIKTRGQQVTLSCSPISGHRSVSWYQQTPGQGLQFLFEYFSETQRNKGNFPGRFSGRQFSNSRSEMNVSTLELGDSALYLCASSLSPTGGMNTEAFFGQGTRLTVV.